These 29 T cell receptor beta chains were all obtained from the same sample, sequenced in a study of T cells in Graves' hyperthyroidism and ophthalmopathy. Amplified TCR beta CDR3 regions derived from RNA transcripts. TCR CDR3 underwent first-round RT-PCR with the HTBI primer set. TCRdb re-derived calls from the multiplex PCR reads in MiXCR, one entry per CDR3 protein. In the table there are about 580,000 distinct CDR3 sequences, about 14% of which are singletons. The sequenced sample was blood. The origin of the receptors is a woman under 40 with Graves' hyperthyroidism that later progressed to Graves' ophthalmopathy.

This clonotype was recorded a few times. The J gene is TRBJ2-7, the V gene TRBV7-2; D is undetermined. V lost 4 bases, J lost 5 bases, and 18 bases lay in between. The CDR3 runs 15 residues. The V gene's germline CDR1 is SGHTA and CDR2 FQGNSA. The CDR3 reads CASSSASGVLDEQYF. The CDR3 nucleotides read TGTGCCAGCAGCTCCGCGAGTGGGGTTTTGGACGAGCAGTACTTC.

This clonotype has ten or more counts. The chain links TRBV12-3 or TRBV12-4 to TRBJ1-5; D is unresolved. CDR3 length: 14 amino acids. V was shortened by 3 bases and J by 5 bases, with 11 bases between the two germline ends. The CDR3 DNA follows: TGTGCCAGCAGTTTGGGAGGGATCCATCAGCCCCAGCATTTT. Its translation is CASSLGGIHQPQHF.

This clonotype occurred a few times. The genes are TRBV6-1 and TRBJ1-1, with D perhaps TRBD1 (6 bases). Germline loops: CDR1 MNHNS, CDR2 SASEGT. This CDR3 contains 14 residues. Trimming took 7 bases from V and 5 from J, leaving 17 bases between them. In DNA, the CDR3 is TGTGCCAGCACCTTGGGAGGGGGTGGAACTGAAGCTTTCTTT. Translation gives CASTLGGGGTEAFF.

The chain links TRBV7-2 to TRBJ2-3, with TRBD2 matching 11 bases. J was trimmed by 4 bases and V by 0 bases; bases with no gene match: 6. This CDR3 is 17 amino acids long. Germline V gene data show CDR1 as SGHTA and CDR2 as FQGNSA. The CDR3 sequence: CASSLALAGGTSDTQYF. In DNA form, the CDR3 reads TGTGCCAGCAGCTTAGCGTTAGCGGGAGGGACTTCAGATACGCAGTATTTT.

This clonotype was seen at least ten times. The CDR3 coding sequence is TGTGCCAGCAGTTTCGCGGGAGAAACCTACGAGCAGTACTTC. It specifies CASSFAGETYEQYF. V and J are TRBV27 and TRBJ2-7, with 7 positions matching TRBD2. Unmatched junction bases numbered 4, after V lost 3 bases and J lost 2 bases. Germline CDR1 MNHEY, CDR2 SMNVEV (reference sequence). The CDR3 sequence is 14 residues long.

This clonotype was detected many times. The chain combines TRBV7-2 with TRBJ1-4, with 9 bases fitting TRBD1. The CDR3 has 14 amino acids. J lost 5 bases, V lost 6 bases, and 4 bases had no gene match. Per germline, CDR1 SGHTA and CDR2 FQGNSA. The CDR3 is CASSPTGGNEKLFF. The CDR3 DNA reads as TGTGCCAGCAGTCCGACAGGGGGGAATGAAAAACTGTTTTTT.

This clonotype was found many times. Just one base apart from a much larger clone, this may be a read error. This chain's CDR3 is CASSFGQGVGYTF. Written as DNA, the CDR3 is TGTGCCAGCAGTTTTGGGCAGGGGGTTGGCTACACCTTC. V gene TRBV12-3 or TRBV12-4 combines with J gene TRBJ1-2; 7 bases are shared with TRBD1. V lost 3 bases, J lost 7 bases, and 5 bases stayed unmatched. This CDR3 comprises 13 residues.

This clonotype was counted at least ten times. The chain combines TRBV19 with TRBJ2-1; TRBD2 matches at 9 bases. CDR3 length: 13 residues. CDR1 is LNHDA, CDR2 SQIVND, per germline (reference sequence). Losses at the gene ends were 4 bases for V and 7 bases for J; bases not matched to a gene: 2. CDR3 loop: CASSTGLANEQFF. CDR3 DNA: TGTGCCAGTAGTACTGGACTAGCGAATGAGCAGTTCTTC.

The table lists this clonotype with a few counts. The J gene is TRBJ2-2, the V gene TRBV5-1; 9 positions agree with TRBD2. Germline loops: CDR1 SGHRS, CDR2 YFSETQ. The CDR3 sequence is 16 residues long. With 6 bases clipped from V and 4 bases from J, the junction kept 10 bases outside the gene matches. CDR3 amino acids: CASKVREGPVTGELFF. The CDR3 coding sequence is TGCGCCAGCAAGGTGCGGGAGGGGCCCGTCACCGGGGAGCTGTTTTTT.

This clonotype was found many times. The chain has TRBV28 and TRBJ2-1; D may be TRBD1 (5 bases). The V gene lost 2 bases and the J gene lost 7 bases, with 15 bases spanning the gap. The CDR3 contains 15 residues. Germline CDR1 MDHEN, CDR2 SYDVKM. CDR3 in DNA: TGTGCCAGCAGTTTACAGGTGACAGTGATGAATGAGCAGTTCTTC. Protein: CASSLQVTVMNEQFF.

This clonotype has just a few counts. J is TRBJ2-6 and V is TRBV7-9; 12 bases fit TRBD2. V lost 7 bases to trimming and J lost 3 bases; unmatched junction nucleotides: 10. CDR1 and CDR2 from the germline V gene are SEHNR and FQNEAQ (reference sequence). The CDR3 extends over 18 amino acids. The DNA of the CDR3 is TGTGCCAGCATCAGAGGACTAGCGGGATTAAGTGGGGCCAACGTCCTGACTTTC. Its translation is CASIRGLAGLSGANVLTF.

This clonotype was detected only a few times. The CDR3 DNA is TGTGCCAGTAGACCCAACTGGGGTCGGGACACTGAAGCTTTCTTT. Translating gives CASRPNWGRDTEAFF. The chain employs TRBV19 and TRBJ1-1, with D unresolved. Germline V gene lookup returns CDR1 LNHDA and CDR2 SQIVND (reference sequence). The CDR3 is made up of 15 amino acids. V was trimmed by 6 bases and J by 3 bases, leaving 17 bases between them.

The chain carries TRBV6-1 and TRBJ2-3; 8 nucleotides line up with TRBD1. The CDR3 length is 15 residues. Per germline, CDR1 MNHNS and CDR2 SASEGT. The V segment lost 5 bases and the J segment 5 bases; nucleotides outside the gene matches: 9. CDR3 loop: CASSSLDRVGDTQYF. In DNA form, the CDR3 reads TGTGCCAGCAGTTCATTGGACAGGGTGGGAGATACGCAGTATTTT.

This clonotype has just a few counts. CDR3 region: CASSPRHYTGELFF. In DNA, the CDR3 is TGTGCCAGCAGTCCTCGACACTACACCGGGGAGCTGTTTTTT. The gene calls are TRBV6-2 or TRBV6-3 and TRBJ2-2; D unclear. The germline CDR1 and CDR2 sequences are MNHEY and SVGEGT. Trimming pared 5 bases from V and 3 bases from J, leaving 10 bases between. This CDR3 comprises 14 residues.

There are many counts of this clonotype. The chain joins TRBV3-1 to TRBJ2-1; a weak D match, TRBD1 (5 bases). CDR1 is LGHDT and CDR2 is YNNKEL in the germline V gene (reference sequence). The CDR3 is 15 residues long. Trimming removed 4 bases from V and 4 bases from J, with 14 bases in between. The CDR3 spells CASSLDRQGYNEQFF. As DNA, the CDR3 is TGTGCCAGCAGCCTCGACCGGCAGGGATACAATGAGCAGTTCTTC.

In its sample, this clonotype was seen a few times. The chain's CDR3 is CASSEDGMGLYEQYF. CDR3 coding DNA: TGCGCCAGCAGCGAAGACGGGATGGGACTCTACGAGCAGTACTTC. The chain recombines TRBV5-1 with TRBJ2-7, with a tentative D call TRBD2 (6 bases). Per the germline V gene, CDR1 is SGHRS and CDR2 is YFSETQ. Trimming pared 4 bases from V and 3 bases from J, leaving 17 bases between. The CDR3 runs 15 residues.

This clonotype was seen ten or more times. The genes are TRBV20-1 and TRBJ1-2; 7 positions agree with TRBD1. Trimming cost V 1 base and J 3 bases; bases outside gene matches: 5. CDR3 length: 14 residues. Germline V gives CDR1 DFQATT, CDR2 SNEGSKA (reference sequence). CDR3 sequence reads: CSARGVGGHYGYTF. As DNA, the CDR3 is TGCAGTGCTAGAGGTGTAGGGGGCCACTATGGCTACACCTTC.

This clonotype was counted a few times. The rearrangement joins TRBV5-6 to TRBJ2-3, with TRBD2 matching over 10 bases. J lost 5 bases, V lost 3 bases, and 9 bases had no gene match. The CDR3 consists of 16 residues. Germline V gives CDR1 SGHDT, CDR2 YYEEEE. CDR3 nucleotide sequence: TGTGCCAGCAGCTACCTAGCGGGAGCTTCGAAAGATACGCAGTATTTT. The encoded protein is CASSYLAGASKDTQYF.

This clonotype was seen at least ten times. The chain has TRBV20-1 and TRBJ2-5; TRBD1 or TRBD2 may be the D gene (5 bases each). The CDR3 extends over 16 amino acids. CDR1 is DFQATT, CDR2 SNEGSKA, per germline (reference sequence). The V and J ends lost 1 base and 5 bases respectively, with 20 bases between them. The CDR3 DNA sequence: TGCAGTGCTAGAGTTCTTCGGGGCGCGCAGTTGGAGACCCAGTACTTC. Residues: CSARVLRGAQLETQYF.

This clonotype was found a few times. This rearrangement joins TRBV11-2 to TRBJ2-7, with 7 bases aligning to TRBD2. The germline CDR1 and CDR2 sequences are SGHAT and FQNNGV. V gave up 3 bases and J gave up 3 bases; unmatched junction bases: 5. The CDR3 totals 14 residues. The CDR3 region is CASSFGGSLYEQYF. In DNA form, the CDR3 reads TGTGCCAGCAGCTTTGGCGGGAGCCTCTACGAGCAGTACTTC.

This clonotype occurred many times. The chain joins TRBV7-2 to TRBJ2-2; no clear D gene. This CDR3 comprises 16 residues. Trimming removed 2 bases from V and 0 bases from J, with 10 bases in between. Germline-derived CDR1 and CDR2 are SGHTA and FQGNSA. The CDR3 DNA sequence: TGTGCCAGCAGCTTAATGGGCGGCACGAACACCGGGGAGCTGTTTTTT. This gives the protein CASSLMGGTNTGELFF.

V gene TRBV2 combines with J gene TRBJ2-1, with a possible D match to TRBD2 (5 bases). The germline gives CDR1 SNHLY, CDR2 FYNNEI. Deletions cut 7 bases from V and 0 bases from J, with 16 bases between. This CDR3 is built from 16 residues. This CDR3 reads CASTPHGLASYNEQFF. In nucleotides, the CDR3 is TGTGCCAGCACGCCTCATGGGCTAGCCTCCTACAATGAGCAGTTCTTC.

This clonotype occurred many times. V and J are TRBV2 and TRBJ1-6, with a possible D match to TRBD1 (6 bases). The length of the CDR3 is 15 residues. V lost 5 bases and J lost 5, with 13 bases in between. From germline, CDR1 is SNHLY and CDR2 FYNNEI. CDR3 region: CASSLGQPNNSPLHF. Here the CDR3 DNA reads TGTGCCAGCAGTCTTGGACAGCCTAATAATTCACCCCTCCACTTT.

This clonotype was found many times. The chain carries TRBV14 and TRBJ2-1; TRBD2 matches 11 bases. Germline CDR1 reads SGHDN; CDR2 reads FVKESK. The V gene end was trimmed by 2 bases and the J gene end by 5 bases; junction bases not matched to a gene: 5. This CDR3 comprises 16 residues. CDR3 protein: CASSQIPSGRHNEQFF. DNA for the CDR3: TGTGCCAGCAGCCAAATACCTAGCGGGAGGCACAATGAGCAGTTCTTC.

This clonotype was counted a few times. The rearrangement uses TRBV12-3 or TRBV12-4 and TRBJ2-1, with a tentative D call TRBD2 (6 bases). This CDR3 is 15 amino acids long. Trimming left V 6 bases short and J 2 bases short, with 14 bases between. CDR3 loop: CASRGSGLTYNEQFF. CDR3 bases: TGTGCCAGCAGGGGTAGCGGCCTTACCTACAATGAGCAGTTCTTC.

The chain has TRBV19 and TRBJ1-4, with 7 bases that match TRBD1. Germline CDR1 LNHDA, CDR2 SQIVND (reference sequence). V lost 5 bases, J lost 10 bases, and 1 base stayed unmatched. The CDR3 consists of 11 residues. The CDR3 DNA is TGTGCCAGTAGTCGGGACAGAAAACTGTTTTTT. It encodes CASSRDRKLFF.

This clonotype appeared many times. The chain links TRBV28 to TRBJ1-4, with TRBD1 identical over 10 bases. The CDR3 runs to 14 residues. The germline V gene has CDR1 MDHEN and CDR2 SYDVKM. The V and J ends lost 6 bases and 11 bases, in that order; junction bases with no gene match: 9. The CDR3 nucleotides are TGTGCCAGCAGCTCGGTGACAGGGGGCGGGAAACTGTTTTTT. Protein product: CASSSVTGGGKLFF.

This clonotype showed up many times. The chain combines TRBV12-3 or TRBV12-4 with TRBJ2-1, with 8 bases aligning to TRBD1. The V segment lost 6 bases and the J segment 6 bases; nucleotides outside the gene matches: 7. This CDR3 comprises 14 residues. CDR3 nucleotide sequence: TGTGCCAGCAGAGGGACAGGAGGTCTCAATGAGCAGTTCTTC. Amino acid sequence: CASRGTGGLNEQFF.

As regards this clonotype: This sequence may be a read error, since a much larger clone differs from it by one base. As the CDR3 is not closed by the conserved phenylalanine or tryptophan, this likely results from a read error. The genes are TRBV6-1 and TRBJ1-1, with D perhaps matching TRBD1 (6 bases). Germline V gene data show CDR1 as MNHNS and CDR2 as SASEGT. The CDR3 loop spans 15 amino acids. Trimming left V 9 bases short and J 1 base short, with 18 bases between. CDR3 residues: CASYSRGRGNTEAFV. CDR3 DNA: TGTGCCAGTTATTCCCGGGGGCGAGGGAACACTGAAGCTTTCGTT.